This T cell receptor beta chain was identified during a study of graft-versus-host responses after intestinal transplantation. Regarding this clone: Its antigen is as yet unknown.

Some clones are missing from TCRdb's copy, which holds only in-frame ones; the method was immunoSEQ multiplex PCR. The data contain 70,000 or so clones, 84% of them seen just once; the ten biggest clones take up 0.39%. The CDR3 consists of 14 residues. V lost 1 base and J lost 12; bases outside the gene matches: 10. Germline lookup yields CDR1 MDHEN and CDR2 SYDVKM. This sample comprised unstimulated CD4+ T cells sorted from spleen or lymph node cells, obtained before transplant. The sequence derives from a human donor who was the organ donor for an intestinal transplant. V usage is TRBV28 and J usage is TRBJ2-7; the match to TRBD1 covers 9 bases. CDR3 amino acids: CASSLLAGTGRLYV. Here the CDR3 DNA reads TGTGCCAGCAGTTTATTGGCCGGGACAGGGAGGCTGTACGTC.